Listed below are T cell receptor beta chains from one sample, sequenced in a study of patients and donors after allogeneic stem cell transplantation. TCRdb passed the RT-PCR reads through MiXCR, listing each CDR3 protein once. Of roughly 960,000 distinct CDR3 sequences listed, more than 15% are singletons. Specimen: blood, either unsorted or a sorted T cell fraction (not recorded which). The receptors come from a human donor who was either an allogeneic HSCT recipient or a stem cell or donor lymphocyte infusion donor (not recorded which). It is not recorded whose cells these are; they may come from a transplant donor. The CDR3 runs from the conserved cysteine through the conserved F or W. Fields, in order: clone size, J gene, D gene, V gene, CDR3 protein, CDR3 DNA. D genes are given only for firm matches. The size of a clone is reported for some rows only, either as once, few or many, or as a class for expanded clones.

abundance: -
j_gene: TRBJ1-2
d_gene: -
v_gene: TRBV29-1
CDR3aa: CSLLGGAGGYTF
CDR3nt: TGCAGCCTCCTCGGGGGGGCGGGCGGCTACACCTTC

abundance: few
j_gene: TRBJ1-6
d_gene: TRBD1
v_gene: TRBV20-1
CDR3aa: CSARVGGHGNSPLHF
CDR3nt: TGCAGTGCTAGGGTAGGGGGCCACGGTAATTCACCCCTCCACTTT

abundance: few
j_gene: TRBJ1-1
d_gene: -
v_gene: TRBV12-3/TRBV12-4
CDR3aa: CASSRVSTDTEAFF
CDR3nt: TGTGCCAGCAGCCGGGTTTCGACGGACACTGAAGCTTTCTTT

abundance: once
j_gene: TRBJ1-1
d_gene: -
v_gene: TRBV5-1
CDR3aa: CASSLGTEFTEAYF
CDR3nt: TGCGCCAGCAGCTTGGGGACAGAATTCACTGAAGCTTACTTT

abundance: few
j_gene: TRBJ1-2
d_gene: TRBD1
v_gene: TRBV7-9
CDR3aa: CASSLEQGLLYGYTF
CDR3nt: TGTGCCAGCAGCTTAGAACAGGGGCTCCTTTATGGCTACACCTTC

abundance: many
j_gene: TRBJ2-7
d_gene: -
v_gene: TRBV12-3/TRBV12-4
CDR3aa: CASSPGRLKIYEQYF
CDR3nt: TGTGCCAGCAGCCCTGGACGGTTGAAGATCTACGAGCAGTACTTC

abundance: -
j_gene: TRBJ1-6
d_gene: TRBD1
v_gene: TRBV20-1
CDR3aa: CSARGTGGMSYNSPLHF
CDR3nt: TGCAGTGCTAGAGGGACAGGGGGGATGTCCTATAATTCACCCCTCCACTTT

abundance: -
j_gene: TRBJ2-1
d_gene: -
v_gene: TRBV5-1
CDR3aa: CASSWGPGGVSYNEQFF
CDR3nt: TGCGCCAGCAGCTGGGGGCCCGGCGGGGTCTCCTACAATGAGCAGTTCTTC

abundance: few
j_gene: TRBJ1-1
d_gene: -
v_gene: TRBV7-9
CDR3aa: CASSSKLGWVTEAFF
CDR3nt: TGTGCCAGCAGCTCGAAGTTGGGTTGGGTCACTGAAGCTTTCTTT

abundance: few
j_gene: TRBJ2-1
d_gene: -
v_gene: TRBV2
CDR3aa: CASSEVDSEQFF
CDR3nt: TGTGCCAGCAGTGAAGTGGACAGTGAGCAGTTCTTC

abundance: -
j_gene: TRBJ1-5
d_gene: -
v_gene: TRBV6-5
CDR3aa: CASSYGTDPQPTQHF
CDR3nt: TGTGCCAGCAGTTACGGGACGGATCCTCAACCTACCCAGCATTTT

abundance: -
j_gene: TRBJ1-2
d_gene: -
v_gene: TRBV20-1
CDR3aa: CSATRDYGYTF
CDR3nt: TGCAGTGCTACCAGGGACTATGGCTACACCTTC

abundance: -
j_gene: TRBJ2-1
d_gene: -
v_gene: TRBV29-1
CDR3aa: CSLTLLSYNEQFF
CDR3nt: TGCAGCCTAACTCTCCTTTCCTACAATGAGCAGTTCTTC

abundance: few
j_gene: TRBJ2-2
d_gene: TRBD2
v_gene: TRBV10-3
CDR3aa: CAISESRLAGHLNTGELFF
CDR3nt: TGTGCCATCAGTGAGTCGAGGTTAGCGGGCCACCTCAACACCGGGGAGCTGTTTTTT

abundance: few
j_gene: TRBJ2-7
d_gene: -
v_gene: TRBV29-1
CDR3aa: CSVSTREASYEQYF
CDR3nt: TGCAGCGTTTCAACCAGGGAGGCCTCCTACGAGCAGTACTTC

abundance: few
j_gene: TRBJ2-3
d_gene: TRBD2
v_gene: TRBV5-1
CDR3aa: CASSSRGLASVPDTQYF
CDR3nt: TGCGCCAGCAGCTCTCGAGGACTAGCCTCAGTCCCGGATACGCAGTATTTT

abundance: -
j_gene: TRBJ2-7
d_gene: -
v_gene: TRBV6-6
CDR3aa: CASTQSGAYEQYF
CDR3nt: TGTGCCAGCACACAATCCGGGGCTTACGAGCAGTACTTC

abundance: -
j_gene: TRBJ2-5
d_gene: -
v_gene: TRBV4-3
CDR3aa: CASSQESGETQYF
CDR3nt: TGCGCCAGCAGCCAAGAGAGTGGAGAGACCCAGTACTTC

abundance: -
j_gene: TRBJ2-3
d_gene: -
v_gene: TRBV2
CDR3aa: CASRYRYTQYF
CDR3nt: TGTGCCAGCAGATATAGGTATACGCAGTATTTT

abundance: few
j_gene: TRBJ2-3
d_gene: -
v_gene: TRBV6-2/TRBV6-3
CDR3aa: CASSYSKGGGTDTQYF
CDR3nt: TGTGCCAGCAGTTACTCGAAGGGGGGTGGCACAGATACGCAGTATTTT

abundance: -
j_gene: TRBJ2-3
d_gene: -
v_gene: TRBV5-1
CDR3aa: CASSLADYTDTQYF
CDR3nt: TGCGCCAGCAGCTTGGCAGACTACACAGATACGCAGTATTTT

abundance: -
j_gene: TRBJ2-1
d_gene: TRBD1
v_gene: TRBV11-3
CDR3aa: CASSLGQGASGEQFF
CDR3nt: TGTGCCAGCAGCTTGGGACAGGGGGCAAGTGGTGAGCAGTTCTTC

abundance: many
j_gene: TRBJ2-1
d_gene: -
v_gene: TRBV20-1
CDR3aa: CSARAVAAYNEQFF
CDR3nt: TGCAGTGCTAGAGCGGTAGCGGCTTACAATGAGCAGTTCTTC

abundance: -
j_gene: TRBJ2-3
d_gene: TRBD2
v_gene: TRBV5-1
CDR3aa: CASSLARLAAPVLDTQYF
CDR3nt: TGCGCCAGCAGCTTGGCGAGACTAGCGGCCCCGGTCCTAGATACGCAGTATTTT

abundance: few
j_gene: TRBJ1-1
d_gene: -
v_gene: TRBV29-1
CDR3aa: CSAEPRGTEAFF
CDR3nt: TGCAGCGCCGAACCAAGGGGCACTGAAGCTTTCTTT

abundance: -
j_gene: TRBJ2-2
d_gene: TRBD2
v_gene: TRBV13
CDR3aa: CASSLDHGGAHTGELFF
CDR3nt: TGTGCCAGCAGCTTAGATCACGGGGGGGCCCACACCGGGGAGCTGTTTTTT

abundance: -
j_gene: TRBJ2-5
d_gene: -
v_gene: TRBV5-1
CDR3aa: CASSPPGTQETQYF
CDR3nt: TGCGCCAGCAGCCCGCCGGGGACCCAAGAGACCCAGTACTTC

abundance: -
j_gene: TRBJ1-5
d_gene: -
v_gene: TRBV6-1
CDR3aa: CASTSWGGEYSNQPQHF
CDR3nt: TGTGCCAGCACCTCGTGGGGGGGGGAATATAGCAATCAGCCCCAGCATTTT

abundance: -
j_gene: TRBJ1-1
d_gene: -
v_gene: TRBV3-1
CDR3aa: CASSQKGRVTEAFF
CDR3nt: TGTGCCAGCAGCCAAAAGGGCAGGGTCACTGAAGCTTTCTTT

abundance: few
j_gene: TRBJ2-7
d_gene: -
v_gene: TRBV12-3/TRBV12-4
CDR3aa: CASSPTTWAEQYF
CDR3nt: TGTGCCAGCAGCCCCACTACCTGGGCCGAGCAGTACTTC

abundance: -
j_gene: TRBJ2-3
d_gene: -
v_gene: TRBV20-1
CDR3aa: CSADTFLSLTSTDTQYF
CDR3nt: TGCAGTGCTGACACCTTCCTGAGCTTAACTAGCACAGATACGCAGTATTTT

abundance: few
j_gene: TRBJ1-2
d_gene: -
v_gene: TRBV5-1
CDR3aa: CASSLDSTGYGYTF
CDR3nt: TGCGCCAGCAGCTTGGATTCGACAGGCTATGGCTACACCTTC

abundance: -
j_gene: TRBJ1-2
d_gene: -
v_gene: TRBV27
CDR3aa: CASSPRARWDANYGYTF
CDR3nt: TGTGCCAGCAGTCCCCGCGCCAGGTGGGATGCTAACTATGGCTACACCTTC

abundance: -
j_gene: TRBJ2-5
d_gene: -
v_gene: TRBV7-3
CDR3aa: CALYTNQETQYF
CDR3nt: TGTGCCTTATACACGAACCAAGAGACCCAGTACTTC

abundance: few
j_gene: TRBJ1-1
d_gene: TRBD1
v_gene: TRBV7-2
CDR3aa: CASSADRGGPEAFF
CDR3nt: TGTGCCAGCAGCGCTGACAGGGGTGGGCCTGAAGCTTTCTTT

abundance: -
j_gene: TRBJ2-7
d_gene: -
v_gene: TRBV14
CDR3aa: CASSYRFEQYF
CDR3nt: TGTGCCAGCAGCTACAGGTTCGAGCAGTACTTC

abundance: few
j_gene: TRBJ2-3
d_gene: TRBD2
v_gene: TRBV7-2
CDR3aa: CASSLAGIAGGRSTDTQYF
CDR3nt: TGTGCCAGCAGCTTAGCGGGGATAGCGGGAGGCAGAAGCACAGATACGCAGTATTTT

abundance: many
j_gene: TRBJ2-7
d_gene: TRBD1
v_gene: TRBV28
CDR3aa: CASSSARDSYYEQYF
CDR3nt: TGTGCCAGCAGTTCAGCCAGGGACAGCTACTACGAGCAGTACTTC

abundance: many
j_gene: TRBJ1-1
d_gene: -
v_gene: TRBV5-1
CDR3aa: CASSPLDWNTEAFF
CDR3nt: TGCGCCAGCAGCCCATTGGACTGGAACACTGAAGCTTTCTTT